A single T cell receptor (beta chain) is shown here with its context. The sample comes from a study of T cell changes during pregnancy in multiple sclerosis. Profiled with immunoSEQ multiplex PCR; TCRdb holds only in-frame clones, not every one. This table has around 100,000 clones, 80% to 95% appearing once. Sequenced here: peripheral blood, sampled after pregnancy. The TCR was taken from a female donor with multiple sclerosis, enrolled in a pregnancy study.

This chain's CDR3 is CASSPLPGGLEVYNEQFF. CDR3 DNA sequence: TGTGCCAGCTCACCGCTTCCGGGGGGGCTGGAGGTCTACAATGAGCAGTTCTTC. This sequence joins TRBV18 and TRBJ2-1; TRBD2 matches at 8 bases. V lost 3 bases and J lost 3; bases outside the gene matches: 13. This CDR3 is 18 amino acids long. Germline CDR1 KGHSH, CDR2 LQKENI.